The clone carrying this TCR beta chain was picked up a small number of times. The germline gene is not matched at one end of the junction; a read error may be the cause. Germline CDR1 reads MNHEY; CDR2 reads SVGAGI. The length of the CDR3 is 15 residues. TCRdb's table, derived via immunoSEQ multiplex PCR, lists solely in-frame clones and lacks some. The sample has fewer than 20,000 clones, 50% to 65% seen once; the top ten hold 17%. The entry originates in a study of sequential checkpoint blockade in melanoma. For the study at large: Patients were randomized 1:1 to nivolumab-then-ipilimumab or ipilimumab-then-nivolumab first-line.

Treatment described: randomized to nivolumab then ipilimumab (arm A) or the reverse (arm B). This sequence joins TRBV6-5 and TRBJ2-1; D might be TRBD2 (6 bases). Sample: CD8+ T cells sorted from blood (inferred from file names), taken from a patient given nivolumab and ipilimumab in sequence. This clonotype originated in a human donor with melanoma. As DNA, the CDR3 is TGTGCCAGCAGTGACTCAGCGGGCTCCTACAATGAGCAGTTCTTC. Its protein is CASSDSAGSYNEQFF.